One sample yielded the 10 T cell receptor beta chains listed below, sequenced in a study of blood T cell repertoires in COVID-19. This table comes from immunoSEQ multiplex PCR, and its TCRdb copy is limited to in-frame clones, with some not included. The sample records tens of thousands of clones, more than 70% being singletons. The sequenced sample consisted of peripheral blood. Receptor source: a human donor in a cohort sampled during active COVID-19.

J is TRBJ1-1 and V is TRBV19; possibly TRBD1 for D (6 bases). The length of the CDR3 is 16 residues. CDR1 LNHDA and CDR2 SQIVND come from the germline V gene (reference sequence). Trimming removed 7 bases from V and 0 bases from J, with 18 bases in between. The chain's CDR3 is CASTNTDSSMNTEAFF. In DNA, the CDR3 is TGTGCCAGTACCAACACGGACAGCTCCATGAACACTGAAGCTTTCTTT.

The chain uses TRBV5-1 and TRBJ1-3; D unclear. V shed 5 bases and J shed 0 bases, with 9 bases lying between them. The CDR3 is 14 amino acids. Germline CDR1 reads SGHRS; CDR2 reads YFSETQ. The CDR3 DNA follows: TGCGCCAGCAGTCCTTTCAGCTCTGGAAACACCATATATTTT. The encoded protein is CASSPFSSGNTIYF.

The rearrangement links TRBV14 to TRBJ2-1, with D maybe TRBD1 (6 bases). This CDR3 has 15 amino acids. Germline assignment: CDR1 SGHDN and CDR2 FVKESK. V lost 2 bases, J lost 1 base, and 9 bases lay in between. CDR3 DNA: TGTGCCAGCAGCCAAACAGGGTGGTCCTACAATGAGCAGTTCTTC. It codes for CASSQTGWSYNEQFF.

This clone was recorded once. The chain uses TRBV5-4 and TRBJ2-7; D unresolved. This CDR3 contains 15 residues. Germline loops: CDR1 SGHNT, CDR2 YYREEE (reference sequence). The CDR3 loop reads CATQAKAQPTYEQYF. The CDR3 DNA reads TGTGCGACCCAAGCAAAAGCGCAGCCTACCTACGAGCAGTACTTC. The whole variable domain, filled in from reference TRBV5-4 and TRBJ2-7, reads ETGVTQSPTHLIKTRGQQVTLRCSSQSGHNTVSWYQQALGQGPQFIFQYYREEENGRGNFPPRFSGLQFPNYSSELNVNALELDDSALYLCATQAKAQPTYEQYFGPGTRLTVT.

This chain connects TRBV19 to TRBJ2-5; D is perhaps TRBD2 (6 bases). The CDR3 spans 13 residues. Per the germline V gene, CDR1 is LNHDA and CDR2 is SQIVND (reference sequence). The germline V and J ends were trimmed by 3 bases and 5 bases, with 10 bases remaining between them. The CDR3 loop reads CASSIGGVETQYF. For the CDR3, the DNA is TGTGCCAGTAGTATTGGAGGGGTCGAGACCCAGTACTTC.

This clone occurred once. CDR3 DNA sequence: TGCGCCAGCAGCTTGGGCGCCGGGGGAAGCTCTGGAAACACCATATATTTT. Residues: CASSLGAGGSSGNTIYF. The gene calls are TRBV5-1 and TRBJ1-3, with D perhaps matching TRBD1 (5 bases). The germline gives CDR1 SGHRS, CDR2 YFSETQ. With 0 bases removed from V and 0 bases from J, the gap between germline ends came to 13 bases. The CDR3 runs 17 residues.

This clone was seen once. The chain recombines TRBV23-1 with TRBJ1-2, with 8 nucleotides matching TRBD1. TRBV23-1 is designated an ORF whose function remains uncertain. The CDR3 covers 18 residues. The J segment lost 4 bases and the V segment lost 6 bases, leaving 19 bases of the junction unmatched. The CDR3 reads CASRKTGAMNRLSYGYTF. In DNA form, the CDR3 reads TGCGCCAGCAGAAAGACAGGGGCGATGAACCGCTTAAGCTATGGCTACACCTTC.

The V and J genes are TRBV5-1 and TRBJ2-2, with 7 positions matching TRBD2. The CDR3 totals 14 residues. V gave up 0 bases and J gave up 5 bases; unmatched junction bases: 1. CDR1 is SGHRS and CDR2 is YFSETQ in the germline V gene. The DNA of the CDR3 is TGCGCCAGCAGCTTGGCGGGGGGTACCGGGGAGCTGTTTTTT. It is translated as CASSLAGGTGELFF.

V is TRBV6-5 and J is TRBJ1-2; D call uncertain. Germline assignment: CDR1 MNHEY and CDR2 SVGAGI. V lost 10 bases to trimming and J lost 3 bases, with 18 bases between them. CDR3 size: 14 residues. In nucleotides, the CDR3 is TGTGCCACCACAAGCGAACGGAAATACTATGGCTACACCTTC. Translated: CATTSERKYYGYTF.

This chain links TRBV3-1 (or the pseudogene TRBV3-2) with TRBJ1-1, with 9 positions matching TRBD1. The CDR3 has 15 amino acids. CDR1 and CDR2 (germline): LGHDT, YNNKEL (reference sequence). V shed 4 bases, J shed 3 bases, and the junction held 6 bases outside the gene matches. The CDR3 loop is CASSLTGTGYTEAFF. The CDR3 DNA is TGTGCCAGCAGCCTTACCGGGACAGGGTACACTGAAGCTTTCTTT.